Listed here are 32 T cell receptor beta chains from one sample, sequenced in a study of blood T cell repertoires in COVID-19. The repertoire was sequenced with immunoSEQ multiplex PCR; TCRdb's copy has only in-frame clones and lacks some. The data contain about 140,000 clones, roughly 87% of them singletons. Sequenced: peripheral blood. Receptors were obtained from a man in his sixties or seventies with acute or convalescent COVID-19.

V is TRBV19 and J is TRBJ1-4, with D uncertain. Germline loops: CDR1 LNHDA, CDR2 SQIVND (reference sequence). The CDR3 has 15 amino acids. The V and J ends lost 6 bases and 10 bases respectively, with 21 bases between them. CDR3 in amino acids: CASRGGLPLMGKLFF. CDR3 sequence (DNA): TGTGCCAGTAGGGGCGGGCTTCCTCTGATGGGAAAACTGTTTTTT.

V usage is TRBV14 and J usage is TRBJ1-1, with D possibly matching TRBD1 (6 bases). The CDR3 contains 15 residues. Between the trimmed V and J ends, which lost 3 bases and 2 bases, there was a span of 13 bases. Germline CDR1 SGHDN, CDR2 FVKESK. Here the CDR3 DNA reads TGTGCCAGCAGCCACCACAGGACAGAAAACACTGAAGCTTTCTTT. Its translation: CASSHHRTENTEAFF.

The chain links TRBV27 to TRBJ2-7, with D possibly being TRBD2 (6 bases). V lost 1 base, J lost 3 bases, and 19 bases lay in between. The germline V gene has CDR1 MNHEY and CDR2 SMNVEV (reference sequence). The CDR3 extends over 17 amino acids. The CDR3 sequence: CASSLYREEALNYEQYF. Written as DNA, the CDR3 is TGTGCCAGCAGTTTATATAGGGAGGAAGCGCTGAACTACGAGCAGTACTTC.

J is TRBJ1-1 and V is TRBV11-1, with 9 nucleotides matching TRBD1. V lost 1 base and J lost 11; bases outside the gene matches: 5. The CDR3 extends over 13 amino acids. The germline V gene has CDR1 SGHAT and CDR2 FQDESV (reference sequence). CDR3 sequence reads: CASSLGRDRVAFF. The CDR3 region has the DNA TGTGCCAGCAGCTTAGGCCGGGACAGGGTGGCTTTCTTT.

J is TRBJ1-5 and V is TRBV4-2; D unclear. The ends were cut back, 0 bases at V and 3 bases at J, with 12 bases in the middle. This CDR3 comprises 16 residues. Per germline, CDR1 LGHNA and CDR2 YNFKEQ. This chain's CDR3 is CASSQEGGTLNQPQHF. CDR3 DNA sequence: TGTGCCAGCAGCCAAGAAGGCGGAACCCTCAATCAGCCCCAGCATTTT.

For the CDR3, the DNA is TGTGCCAGCAGCCAATTCGACGAGCAGTACTTC. Translated, it gives CASSQFDEQYF. This chain uses TRBV3-1 (or the pseudogene TRBV3-2) with TRBJ2-7, with D uncertain. In germline, CDR1 is LGHDT, CDR2 YNNKEL (reference sequence). V gave up 2 bases and J gave up 5 bases, with 4 bases separating them. The CDR3 loop spans 11 amino acids.

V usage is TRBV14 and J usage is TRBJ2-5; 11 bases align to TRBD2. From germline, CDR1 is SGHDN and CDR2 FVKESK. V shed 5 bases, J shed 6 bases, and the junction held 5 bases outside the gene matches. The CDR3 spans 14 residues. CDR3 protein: CASSSGTSGKTQYF. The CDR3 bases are TGTGCCAGCAGCTCCGGGACTAGCGGAAAGACCCAGTACTTC.

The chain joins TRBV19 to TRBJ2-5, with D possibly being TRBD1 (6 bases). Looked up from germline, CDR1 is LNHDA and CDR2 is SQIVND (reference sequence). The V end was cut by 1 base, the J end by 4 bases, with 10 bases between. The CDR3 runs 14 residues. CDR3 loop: CASSIGQGSETQYF. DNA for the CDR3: TGTGCCAGTAGTATAGGTCAGGGGTCAGAGACCCAGTACTTC.

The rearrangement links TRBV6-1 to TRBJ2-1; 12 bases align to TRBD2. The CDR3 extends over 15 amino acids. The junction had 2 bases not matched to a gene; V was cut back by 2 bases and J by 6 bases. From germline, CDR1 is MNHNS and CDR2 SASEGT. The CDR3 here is CASSETSGRFNEQFF. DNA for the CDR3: TGTGCCAGCAGTGAAACTAGCGGGAGGTTCAATGAGCAGTTCTTC.

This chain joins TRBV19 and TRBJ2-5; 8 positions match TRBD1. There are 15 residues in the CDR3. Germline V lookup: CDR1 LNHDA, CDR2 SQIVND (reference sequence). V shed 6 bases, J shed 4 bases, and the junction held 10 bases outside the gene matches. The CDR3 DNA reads TGTGCCAGTAGGGCCCGGGACAGGCAACGAGAGACCCAGTACTTC. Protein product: CASRARDRQRETQYF.

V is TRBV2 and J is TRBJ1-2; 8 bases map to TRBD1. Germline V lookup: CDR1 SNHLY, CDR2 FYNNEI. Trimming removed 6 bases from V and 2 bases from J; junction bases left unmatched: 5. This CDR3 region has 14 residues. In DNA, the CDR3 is TGTGCCAGCAGCCGGGACAGGACGAACTATGGCTACACCTTC. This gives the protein CASSRDRTNYGYTF. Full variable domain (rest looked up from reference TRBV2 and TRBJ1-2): EPEVTQTPSHQVTQMGQEVILRCVPISNHLYFYWYRQILGQKVEFLVSFYNNEISEKSEIFDDQFSVERPDGSNFTLKIRSTKLEDSAMYFCASSRDRTNYGYTFGSGTRLTVV.

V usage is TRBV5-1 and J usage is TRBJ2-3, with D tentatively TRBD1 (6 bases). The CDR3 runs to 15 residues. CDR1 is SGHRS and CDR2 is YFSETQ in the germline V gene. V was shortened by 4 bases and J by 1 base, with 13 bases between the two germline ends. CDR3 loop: CASSLRGQRTDTQYF. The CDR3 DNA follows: TGCGCCAGCAGCCTCAGGGGTCAGCGCACAGATACGCAGTATTTT.

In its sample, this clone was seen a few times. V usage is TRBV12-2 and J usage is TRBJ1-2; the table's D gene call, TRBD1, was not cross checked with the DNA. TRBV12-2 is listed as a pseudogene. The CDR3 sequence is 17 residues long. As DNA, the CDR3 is TGTGCAAGTCGCTTAGAGACAGCCGTCCTAGCTAACTATGGCTACACCTTC. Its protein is CASRLETAVLANYGYTF.

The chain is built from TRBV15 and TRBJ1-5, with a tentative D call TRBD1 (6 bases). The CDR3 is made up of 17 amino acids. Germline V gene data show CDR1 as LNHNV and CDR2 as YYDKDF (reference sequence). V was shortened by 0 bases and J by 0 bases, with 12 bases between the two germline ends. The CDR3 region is CATSREGPGASNQPQHF. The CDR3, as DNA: TGTGCCACCAGCAGAGAAGGGCCAGGGGCTAGCAATCAGCCCCAGCATTTT.

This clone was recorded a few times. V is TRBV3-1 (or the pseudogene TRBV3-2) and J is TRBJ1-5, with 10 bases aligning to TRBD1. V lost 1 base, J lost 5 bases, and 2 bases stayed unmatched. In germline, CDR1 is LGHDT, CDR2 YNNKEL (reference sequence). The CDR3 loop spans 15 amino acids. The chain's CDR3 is CASSQVGTGDQPQHF. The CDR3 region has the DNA TGTGCCAGCAGCCAAGTAGGGACAGGGGATCAGCCCCAGCATTTT.

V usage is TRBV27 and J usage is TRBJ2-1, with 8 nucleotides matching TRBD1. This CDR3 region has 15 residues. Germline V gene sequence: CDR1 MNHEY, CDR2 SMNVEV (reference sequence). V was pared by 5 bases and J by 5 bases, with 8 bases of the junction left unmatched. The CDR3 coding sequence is TGTGCCAGCAGTCCTCGGGGGACAGGTCACAATGAGCAGTTCTTC. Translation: CASSPRGTGHNEQFF.

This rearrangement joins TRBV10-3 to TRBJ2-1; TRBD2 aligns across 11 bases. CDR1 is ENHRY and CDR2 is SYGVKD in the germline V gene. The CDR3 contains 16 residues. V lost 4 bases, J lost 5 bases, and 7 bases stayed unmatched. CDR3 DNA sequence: TGTGCCATCAGTGTGGGCCTAGCGGGAGGTGACAATGAGCAGTTCTTC. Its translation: CAISVGLAGGDNEQFF.

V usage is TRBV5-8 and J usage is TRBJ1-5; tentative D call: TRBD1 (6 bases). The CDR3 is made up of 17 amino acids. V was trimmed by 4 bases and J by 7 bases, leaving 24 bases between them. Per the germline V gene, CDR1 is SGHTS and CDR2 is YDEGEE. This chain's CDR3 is CASSLRGSRKGGQPQHF. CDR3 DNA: TGTGCCAGCAGCCTAAGGGGGTCAAGGAAGGGAGGGCAGCCCCAGCATTTT.

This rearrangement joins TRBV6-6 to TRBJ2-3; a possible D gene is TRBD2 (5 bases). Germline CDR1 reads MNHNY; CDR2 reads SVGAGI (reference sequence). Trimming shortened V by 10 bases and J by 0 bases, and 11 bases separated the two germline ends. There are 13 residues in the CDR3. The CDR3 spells CATRRISTDTQYF. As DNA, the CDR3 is TGTGCCACCAGGAGGATTAGCACAGATACGCAGTATTTT.

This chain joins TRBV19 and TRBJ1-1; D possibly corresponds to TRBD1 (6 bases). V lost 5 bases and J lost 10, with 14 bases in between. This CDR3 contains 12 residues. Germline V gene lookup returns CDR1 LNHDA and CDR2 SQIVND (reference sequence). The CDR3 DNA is TGTGCCAGTAGTGATCAGGGGAGCGTAGCTTTCTTT. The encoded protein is CASSDQGSVAFF. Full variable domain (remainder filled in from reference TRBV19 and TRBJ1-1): DGGITQSPKYLFRKEGQNVTLSCEQNLNHDAMYWYRQDPGQGLRLIYYSQIVNDFQKGDIAEGYSVSREKKESFPLTVTSAQKNPTAFYLCASSDQGSVAFFGQGTRLTVV.

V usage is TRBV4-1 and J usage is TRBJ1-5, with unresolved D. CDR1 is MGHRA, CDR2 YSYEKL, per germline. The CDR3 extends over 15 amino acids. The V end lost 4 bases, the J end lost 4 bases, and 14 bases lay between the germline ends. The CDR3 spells CASSRGRAGNQPQHF. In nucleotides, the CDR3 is TGCGCCAGCAGCCGAGGGAGGGCGGGAAATCAGCCCCAGCATTTT.

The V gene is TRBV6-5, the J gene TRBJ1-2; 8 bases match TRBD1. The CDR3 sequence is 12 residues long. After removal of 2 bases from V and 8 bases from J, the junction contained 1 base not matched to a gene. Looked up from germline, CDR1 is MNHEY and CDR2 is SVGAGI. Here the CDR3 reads CASSYGQGGYTF. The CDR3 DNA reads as TGTGCCAGCAGTTACGGACAGGGAGGCTACACCTTC.

CDR3 in DNA: TGTGCCAGCAGTGGGGCAGGGGCCACTGAAGCTTTCTTT. Protein product: CASSGAGATEAFF. This chain joins TRBV2 and TRBJ1-1; TRBD1 might be the D (6 bases). This CDR3 has 13 residues. Between the trimmed V and J ends, which lost 4 bases and 4 bases, there was a span of 10 bases. CDR1 SNHLY and CDR2 FYNNEI come from the germline V gene.

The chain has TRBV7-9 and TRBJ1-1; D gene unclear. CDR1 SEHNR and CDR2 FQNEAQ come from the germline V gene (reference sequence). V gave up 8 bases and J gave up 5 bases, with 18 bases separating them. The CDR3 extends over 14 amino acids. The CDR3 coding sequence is TGTGCCAGCCTCCGGCCGACTTTAGGAACTGAAGCTTTCTTT. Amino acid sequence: CASLRPTLGTEAFF.

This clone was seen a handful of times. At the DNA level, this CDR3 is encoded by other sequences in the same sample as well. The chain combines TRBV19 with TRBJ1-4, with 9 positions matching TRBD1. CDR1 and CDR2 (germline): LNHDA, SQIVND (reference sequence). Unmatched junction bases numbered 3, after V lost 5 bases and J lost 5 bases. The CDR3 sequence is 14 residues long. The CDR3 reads CASSYRGPNEKLFF. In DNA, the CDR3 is TGTGCCAGTAGTTACAGGGGGCCGAATGAAAAACTGTTTTTT.

The CDR3 protein is CASGQGAPVEQYF. The CDR3 bases are TGTGCCAGCGGACAGGGGGCTCCCGTCGAGCAGTACTTC. J is TRBJ2-7 and V is TRBV6-5, with 11 nucleotides matching TRBD1. J was trimmed by 6 bases and V by 8 bases; bases with no gene match: 6. Germline lookup yields CDR1 MNHEY and CDR2 SVGAGI. This CDR3 region has 13 residues.

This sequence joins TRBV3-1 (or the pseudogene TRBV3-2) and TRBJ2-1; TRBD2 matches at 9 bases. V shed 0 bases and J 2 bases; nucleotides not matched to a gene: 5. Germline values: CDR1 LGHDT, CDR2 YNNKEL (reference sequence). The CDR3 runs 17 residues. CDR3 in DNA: TGTGCCAGCAGCCAAGATAAACTAGCGGGTACCTACAATGAGCAGTTCTTC. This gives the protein CASSQDKLAGTYNEQFF.

CDR3 bases: TGTGCCAGCAGCCCTAGACAGGGGAGGAACGAGCAGTACTTC. This translates into CASSPRQGRNEQYF. V and J are TRBV7-2 and TRBJ2-7, with TRBD1 matching 8 bases. The germline gives CDR1 SGHTA, CDR2 FQGNSA. The CDR3 is made up of 14 amino acids. J gave up 5 bases and V 5 bases, and 8 bases lay outside the gene matches. The whole variable domain, filled in from reference TRBV7-2 and TRBJ2-7, reads GAGVSQSPSNKVTEKGKDVELRCDPISGHTALYWYRQSLGQGLEFLIYFQGNSAPDKSGLPSDRFSAERTGGSVSTLTIQRTQQEDSAVYLCASSPRQGRNEQYFGPGTRLTVT.

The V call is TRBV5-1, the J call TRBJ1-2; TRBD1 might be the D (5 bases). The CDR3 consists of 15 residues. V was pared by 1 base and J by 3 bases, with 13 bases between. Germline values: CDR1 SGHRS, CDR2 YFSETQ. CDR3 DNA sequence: TGCGCCAGCAGCTTGTCCCAGGGAGGGGACTATGGCTACACCTTC. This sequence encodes CASSLSQGGDYGYTF.

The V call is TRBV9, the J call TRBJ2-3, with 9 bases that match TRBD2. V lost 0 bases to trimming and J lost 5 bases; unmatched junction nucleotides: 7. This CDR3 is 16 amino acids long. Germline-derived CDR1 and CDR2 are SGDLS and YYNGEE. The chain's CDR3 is CASSVVSLAGRDTQYF. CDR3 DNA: TGTGCCAGCAGCGTAGTATCGCTAGCGGGAAGAGATACGCAGTATTTT. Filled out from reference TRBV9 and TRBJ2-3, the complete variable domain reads DSGVTQTPKHLITATGQRVTLRCSPRSGDLSVYWYQQSLDQGLQFLIQYYNGEERAKGNILERFSAQQFPDLHSELNLSSLELGDSALYFCASSVVSLAGRDTQYFGPGTRLTVL.

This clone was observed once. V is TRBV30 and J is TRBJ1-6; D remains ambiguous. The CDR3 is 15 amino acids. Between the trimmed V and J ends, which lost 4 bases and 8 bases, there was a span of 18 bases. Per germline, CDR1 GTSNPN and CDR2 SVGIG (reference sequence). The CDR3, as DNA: TGTGCCTGGACCCTACAGCCTACGGTCCATTCACCCCTCCACTTT. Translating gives CAWTLQPTVHSPLHF.

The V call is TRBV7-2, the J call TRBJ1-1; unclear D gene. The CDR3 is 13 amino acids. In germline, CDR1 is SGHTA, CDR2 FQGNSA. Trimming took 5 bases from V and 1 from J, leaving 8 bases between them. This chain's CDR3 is CASSPYRNTEAFF. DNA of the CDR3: TGTGCCAGCAGCCCTTACAGGAACACTGAAGCTTTCTTT.